Shown below are 27 T cell receptor beta chains from a single sample sequenced in a study of blood T cell repertoires in COVID-19. Profiled with immunoSEQ multiplex PCR; TCRdb holds only in-frame clones, not every one. In the table there are 310,000 or so clones, about 86% of which are singletons. The sample consisted of peripheral blood. These TCRs come from a woman in her 50s with acute or convalescent COVID-19.

CDR3 in amino acids: CAGKTRTVYNYGYTF. For the CDR3, the DNA is TGTGCCGGTAAAACTAGGACAGTTTATAACTATGGCTACACCTTC. The J gene is TRBJ1-2, the V gene TRBV30; perhaps TRBD1 as D (6 bases). The CDR3 has 15 residues. The ends were cut back, 8 bases at V and 1 base at J, with 20 bases in the middle. Looked up from germline, CDR1 is GTSNPN and CDR2 is SVGIG (reference sequence).

This sequence joins TRBV7-9 and TRBJ2-1; D unresolved. The V and J ends lost 3 bases and 6 bases respectively, with 15 bases between them. This CDR3 spans 15 amino acids. CDR1 and CDR2 (germline): SEHNR, FQNEAQ (reference sequence). This CDR3 is CASSLNVAGSNEQFF. The CDR3 DNA sequence: TGTGCCAGCAGCTTGAACGTAGCCGGTTCCAATGAGCAGTTCTTC. The full variable domain, rest sourced from reference TRBV7-9 and TRBJ2-1, is DTGVSQNPRHKITKRGQNVTFRCDPISEHNRLYWYRQTLGQGPEFLTYFQNEAQLEKSRLLSDRFSAERPKGSFSTLEIQRTEQGDSAMYLCASSLNVAGSNEQFFGPGTRLTVL.

This clone was observed a handful of times. This chain links TRBV7-9 with TRBJ1-1; D is uncertain. Germline CDR1 and CDR2: SEHNR and FQNEAQ (reference sequence). The CDR3 covers 13 residues. Trimming cost V 2 bases and J 2 bases, with 6 bases left between them. The CDR3 spells CASSLTTNTEAFF. CDR3 bases: TGTGCCAGCAGCTTAACGACTAACACTGAAGCTTTCTTT.

The rearrangement uses TRBV19 and TRBJ1-2; possible D gene TRBD1, 5 bases. CDR1 is LNHDA and CDR2 is SQIVND in the germline V gene (reference sequence). This CDR3 is built from 15 residues. Trimming left V 5 bases short and J 7 bases short, with 20 bases between. The CDR3 is CASSSLTQGSGGYTF. CDR3 nucleotides: TGTGCCAGTAGTTCCTTGACGCAGGGCTCGGGTGGCTACACCTTC. The full variable domain, completed using reference TRBV19 and TRBJ1-2, is DGGITQSPKYLFRKEGQNVTLSCEQNLNHDAMYWYRQDPGQGLRLIYYSQIVNDFQKGDIAEGYSVSREKKESFPLTVTSAQKNPTAFYLCASSSLTQGSGGYTFGSGTRLTVV.

This chain uses TRBV19 with TRBJ1-2; tentatively, D is TRBD1 (6 bases). CDR3 size: 14 residues. Germline CDR1 and CDR2: LNHDA and SQIVND (reference sequence). The V gene lost 3 bases and the J gene lost 5 bases, with 13 bases spanning the gap. As DNA, the CDR3 is TGTGCCAGTAGTATTGGGGGCCGCGGGTATGGCTACACCTTC. As protein: CASSIGGRGYGYTF.

The gene calls are TRBV7-2 and TRBJ1-2, with a tentative D call TRBD1 (5 bases). The V end lost 4 bases, the J end lost 8 bases, and 20 bases lay between the germline ends. The CDR3 consists of 15 residues. CDR1 and CDR2 from the germline V gene are SGHTA and FQGNSA. CDR3 DNA sequence: TGTGCCAGCAGCTCCCTCGGGGGGAGGGCGAGGGGCTACACCTTC. Translation gives CASSSLGGRARGYTF. The full variable domain, with the rest looked up from reference TRBV7-2 and TRBJ1-2, is GAGVSQSPSNKVTEKGKDVELRCDPISGHTALYWYRQSLGQGLEFLIYFQGNSAPDKSGLPSDRFSAERTGGSVSTLTIQRTQQEDSAVYLCASSSLGGRARGYTFGSGTRLTVV.

The chain carries TRBV5-1 and TRBJ2-1; D unclear. V lost 0 bases to trimming and J lost 6 bases, with 10 bases between them. The CDR3 runs to 14 residues. CDR1 SGHRS and CDR2 YFSETQ come from the germline V gene. Here the CDR3 reads CASSLDSSRNEQFF. The DNA of the CDR3 is TGCGCCAGCAGCTTGGACAGCAGCCGCAATGAGCAGTTCTTC.

This chain connects TRBV7-2 to TRBJ1-6; the D gene is possibly TRBD1 (6 bases). This CDR3 comprises 19 residues. Trimming took off 1 base at V and 8 bases at J, with 24 bases between the two ends. Germline lookup yields CDR1 SGHTA and CDR2 FQGNSA. This chain's CDR3 is CASSLVGGLATLGDSPLHF. The CDR3, as DNA: TGTGCCAGCAGCTTAGTGGGGGGGCTCGCGACCCTGGGCGATTCACCCCTCCACTTT. Using reference TRBV7-2 and TRBJ1-6 for the parts outside the CDR3, the full variable domain is GAGVSQSPSNKVTEKGKDVELRCDPISGHTALYWYRQSLGQGLEFLIYFQGNSAPDKSGLPSDRFSAERTGGSVSTLTIQRTQQEDSAVYLCASSLVGGLATLGDSPLHFGNGTRLTVT.

Turning to this clone: Other DNA sequences in the sample encode the same CDR3. The V call is TRBV29-1, the J call TRBJ2-7; D perhaps matches TRBD1 (6 bases). Germline-derived CDR1 and CDR2 are SQVTM and ANQGSEA. The CDR3 is made up of 13 amino acids. Trimming removed 5 bases at V and 1 base at J, with 12 bases between. The CDR3 region is CSVRQGSSYEQYF. Here the CDR3 DNA reads TGCAGCGTTCGTCAGGGGTCATCCTACGAGCAGTACTTC.

The chain is built from TRBV5-4 and TRBJ2-7, with 8 bases that match TRBD1. Losses at the gene ends were 4 bases for V and 2 bases for J; bases not matched to a gene: 5. CDR3 size: 14 residues. Germline V gene lookup returns CDR1 SGHNT and CDR2 YYREEE (reference sequence). CDR3 amino acids: CASSTGQGTYEQYF. In nucleotides, the CDR3 is TGTGCCAGCAGCACAGGACAGGGAACCTACGAGCAGTACTTC.

Many counts were recorded for this clone. The V call is TRBV3-1 (or the pseudogene TRBV3-2), the J call TRBJ1-1, with D unresolved. The V end was cut by 1 base, the J end by 1 base, with 7 bases between. From germline, CDR1 is LGHDT and CDR2 YNNKEL (reference sequence). The CDR3 is 14 residues long. CDR3 coding DNA: TGTGCCAGCAGCCAAGCACAGAAGAACACTGAAGCTTTCTTT. Protein: CASSQAQKNTEAFF.

The rearrangement joins TRBV4-2 to TRBJ1-2; 8 bases fit TRBD1. CDR1 is LGHNA and CDR2 is YNFKEQ in the germline V gene. V trimming: 4 bases; J trimming: 6 bases; junction bases outside the gene matches: 7. This CDR3 has 14 amino acids. CDR3 coding DNA: TGTGCCAGCAGCCGGTTGGGACAGGAAGATGGCTACACCTTC. This translates into CASSRLGQEDGYTF.

The V gene is TRBV10-3, the J gene TRBJ2-6; 9 bases fit TRBD1. Germline CDR1 ENHRY, CDR2 SYGVKD. The trim removed 4 bases at V and 2 bases at J, leaving 9 bases unmatched. This CDR3 is 18 amino acids long. The CDR3 bases are TGTGCCATCAGTGCCGGGACAGGGACAGGAGCTGGGGCCAACGTCCTGACTTTC. As protein: CAISAGTGTGAGANVLTF.

The chain is built from TRBV5-1 and TRBJ2-2; 7 bases agree with TRBD2. CDR3 length equals 16 residues. Germline V CDR1 and CDR2: SGHRS, YFSETQ. The V and J ends lost 4 bases and 1 base, in that order; junction bases with no gene match: 7. CDR3 in DNA: TGCGCCAGCAGCCCCAGACTAGCTGAGAACACCGGGGAGCTGTTTTTT. It yields the protein CASSPRLAENTGELFF.

CDR3 nucleotides: TGCGCCAGCAGCACTTCGGCGACTAGCACAGATACGCAGTATTTT. This encodes CASSTSATSTDTQYF. This rearrangement joins TRBV5-1 to TRBJ2-3; D not resolved. Trimming cost V 4 bases and J 0 bases, with 12 bases left between them. Germline lookup yields CDR1 SGHRS and CDR2 YFSETQ. The CDR3 has 15 amino acids.

This clone was counted once. The V gene is TRBV18, the J gene TRBJ1-1; D is unresolved. Trimming left V 3 bases short and J 4 bases short, with 9 bases between. The CDR3 spans 13 residues. CDR1 is KGHSH and CDR2 is LQKENI in the germline V gene. The CDR3 sequence is CASSPMGSTEAFF. CDR3 coding DNA: TGTGCCAGCTCACCGATGGGGAGCACTGAAGCTTTCTTT.

The rearrangement links TRBV19 to TRBJ2-5; 9 nucleotides match TRBD1. This CDR3 is 14 amino acids long. CDR1 LNHDA and CDR2 SQIVND come from the germline V gene (reference sequence). The ends lost 5 bases at V and 4 bases at J; junction bases unmatched: 5. The CDR3: CASSWGQGPETQYF. The DNA of the CDR3 is TGTGCCAGTAGTTGGGGACAGGGCCCAGAGACCCAGTACTTC.

The gene calls are TRBV28 and TRBJ2-7, with TRBD1 matching 10 bases. From germline, CDR1 is MDHEN and CDR2 SYDVKM. Germline trimming cut 6 bases from V and 4 bases from J; bases unmatched to any gene: 9. The length of the CDR3 is 15 residues. The CDR3, as DNA: TGTGCCAGCAGACCCAGTCCGGGACAGGGGTACGAGCAGTACTTC. It encodes CASRPSPGQGYEQYF.

The chain couples TRBV7-2 to TRBJ2-3; 11 positions match TRBD2. After removal of 5 bases from V and 7 bases from J, the junction contained 11 bases not matched to a gene. Germline V lookup: CDR1 SGHTA, CDR2 FQGNSA. This CDR3 comprises 16 residues. CDR3: CASSPVLAGGGNTQYF. The CDR3 region has the DNA TGTGCCAGCAGCCCAGTGTTAGCGGGAGGGGGTAATACGCAGTATTTT.

The V call is TRBV5-6, the J call TRBJ2-3, with TRBD1 as a possible D gene (6 bases). CDR1 and CDR2 from the germline V gene are SGHDT and YYEEEE. The length of the CDR3 is 14 residues. V dropped 3 bases and J dropped 2 bases, with 10 bases sitting between them. This CDR3 reads CASSSRDTTDTQYF. CDR3 sequence (DNA): TGTGCCAGCAGCTCCCGGGACACCACAGATACGCAGTATTTT.

This clone has a single count. The V gene is TRBV25-1, the J gene TRBJ2-4; 8 bases are a match to TRBD1. This CDR3 has 17 residues. With 4 bases clipped from V and 1 base from J, the junction kept 9 bases outside the gene matches. Germline V CDR1 and CDR2: MGHDK, SYGVNS. CDR3 in amino acids: CASSGTSGGFAKNIQYF. The CDR3 nucleotides are TGTGCCAGCAGTGGTACATCAGGGGGCTTCGCCAAAAACATTCAGTACTTC. Combining the CDR3 with reference TRBV25-1 and TRBJ2-4 gives the whole variable domain EADIYQTPRYLVIGTGKKITLECSQTMGHDKMYWYQQDPGMELHLIHYSYGVNSTEKGDLSSESTVSRIRTEHFPLTLESARPSHTSQYLCASSGTSGGFAKNIQYFGAGTRLSVL.

This chain links TRBV6-6 with TRBJ2-5; 9 positions agree with TRBD1. This CDR3 has 16 residues. CDR1 is MNHNY, CDR2 SVGAGI, per germline (reference sequence). J gave up 5 bases and V 4 bases, and 11 bases lay outside the gene matches. The CDR3 is CASSSSTGQGIETQYF. The CDR3 DNA reads TGTGCCAGCAGTTCATCTACGGGACAGGGTATTGAGACCCAGTACTTC.

This rearrangement joins TRBV12-5 to TRBJ2-1, with 9 bases fitting TRBD2. The CDR3 length is 15 residues. V shed 6 bases, J shed 11 bases, and the junction held 14 bases outside the gene matches. The V gene's germline CDR1 is LGHNT and CDR2 FRNRAP. The CDR3: CASGSNSGGGRQQFF. The CDR3 bases are TGTGCTAGTGGATCAAATAGCGGGGGCGGCAGGCAGCAGTTCTTC. The full variable domain, its missing parts supplied by reference TRBV12-5 and TRBJ2-1, is DARVTQTPRHKVTEMGQEVTMRCQPILGHNTVFWYRQTMMQGLELLAYFRNRAPLDDSGMPKDRFSAEMPDATLATLKIQPSEPRDSAVYFCASGSNSGGGRQQFFGPGTRLTVL.

This clone has more than one count but fewer than ten. The CDR3 sequence is CASSPNGQGALNGYTF. CDR3 nucleotides: TGTGCCAGCAGCCCAAACGGACAGGGGGCCTTGAATGGCTACACCTTC. The chain is built from TRBV3-1 (or the pseudogene TRBV3-2) and TRBJ1-2; 11 nucleotides match TRBD1. CDR3 length: 16 amino acids. CDR1 LGHDT and CDR2 YNNKEL come from the germline V gene (reference sequence). After removal of 4 bases from V and 6 bases from J, the junction contained 10 bases not matched to a gene.

The DNA of the CDR3 is TGTGCCAGCTCACCCGGACTAGCGGGAACAGACGAGCAGTACTTC. Encoded protein: CASSPGLAGTDEQYF. The rearrangement joins TRBV18 to TRBJ2-7; 12 bases match TRBD2. Germline V gives CDR1 KGHSH, CDR2 LQKENI. CDR3 length: 15 amino acids. Trimming took 3 bases from V and 5 from J; bases not matched to a gene: 5.

The chain is built from TRBV2 and TRBJ2-2, with D perhaps TRBD1 (6 bases). The CDR3 is made up of 12 amino acids. Germline-derived CDR1 and CDR2 are SNHLY and FYNNEI. V lost 5 bases, J lost 6 bases, and 7 bases lay in between. The CDR3 DNA reads TGTGCCAGCAGTAAGGGGGCCGGGGAGCTGTTTTTT. Encoded protein: CASSKGAGELFF.

The chain links TRBV2 to TRBJ2-5; a weak D match, TRBD1 (6 bases). This CDR3 is 14 amino acids long. In germline, CDR1 is SNHLY, CDR2 FYNNEI. Trimming pared 3 bases from V and 5 bases from J, leaving 13 bases between. CDR3 loop: CASSDKAGVETQYF. DNA for the CDR3: TGTGCCAGCAGTGATAAAGCAGGGGTGGAGACCCAGTACTTC. Looking up the rest from reference TRBV2 and TRBJ2-5 gives the full variable domain: EPEVTQTPSHQVTQMGQEVILRCVPISNHLYFYWYRQILGQKVEFLVSFYNNEISEKSEIFDDQFSVERPDGSNFTLKIRSTKLEDSAMYFCASSDKAGVETQYFGPGTRLLVL.